These T cell receptor beta chains were read from a single sample in a study of early T cells in non-severe SARS-CoV-2 infection. TCRdb analysed the 5' RACE reads with MiXCR anew, one entry per CDR3 protein. The data contain some 120,000 distinct CDR3 sequences, 15% of them singletons. The specimen sequenced was whole blood. These receptors were obtained from an adult who was a healthcare worker with PCR-confirmed SARS-CoV-2 infection or an uninfected control (not recorded which). Each CDR3 is given with its conserved first and last residue. The D gene is left open where the match is weak. Size tells how often a clone was seen (once, few, many) or the class of an expanded clone, and some rows leave it out.

cdr3_nt cdr3_aa j_call clone_size cdr3_length v_call d_call
TGTGCCAGCAGCTTTAAAGGGTCGGATACGCAGTATTTT CASSFKGSDTQYF TRBJ2-3 few 13 TRBV7-3 -
TGTGCCAGCAGCCACCGGGATAACACTGAAGCTTTCTTT CASSHRDNTEAFF TRBJ1-1 - 13 TRBV3-1 -
TGTGCCAGCAGCTTAGAAGAGGGGGATCAGCCCCAGCATTTT CASSLEEGDQPQHF TRBJ1-5 - 14 TRBV7-8 -
TGTGCCAGCAGGGAGGACAGGGTAAACTATGGCTACACCTTC CASREDRVNYGYTF TRBJ1-2 few 14 TRBV12-3/TRBV12-4 TRBD1
TGCGCCAGCAGCTACCGACAGGACGCAACTAATGAAAAACTGTTTTTT CASSYRQDATNEKLFF TRBJ1-4 - 16 TRBV4-1 -
TGCGCCAGCAGCTTGGGGATCGCTAGCAATCAGCCCCAGCATTTT CASSLGIASNQPQHF TRBJ1-5 - 15 TRBV5-1 -
TGTGCCAGCAGTGGAAGTACCGGGACAGAAAAACTGTTTTTT CASSGSTGTEKLFF TRBJ1-4 - 14 TRBV12-3/TRBV12-4 -
TGTGCCAGCACGCCGCTGAACACTGAAGCTTTCTTT CASTPLNTEAFF TRBJ1-1 - 12 TRBV7-8 -
TGTGCCAGTAGTACAGGTGCCAGCTCCTACAATGAGCAGTTCTTC CASSTGASSYNEQFF TRBJ2-1 many 15 TRBV19 -
TGCAGTGCTAGAGCAGGGGGCGAGGCTTTCTTT CSARAGGEAFF TRBJ1-1 - 11 TRBV20-1 TRBD1
TGTGCCAGCAGCCACATCACAGGACAGAGCTACGAGCAGTACTTC CASSHITGQSYEQYF TRBJ2-7 few 15 TRBV7-9 -
TGTGCCAGCAGCCCCCAGGGAAGCTCCTACAATGAGCAGTTCTTC CASSPQGSSYNEQFF TRBJ2-1 - 15 TRBV7-9 -
TGCGCCAGCAGCCAAGATCGGATTAGGGCTGAAGCTTTCTTT CASSQDRIRAEAFF TRBJ1-1 few 14 TRBV4-1 -
TGTGCCAGCAGCCGGGAGGAGGGGGAGCTGTTTTTT CASSREEGELFF TRBJ2-2 few 12 TRBV5-4 TRBD2
TGCGCCAGCAGTCGGACTAGCGGGGGGGAACGGCAGTACTTC CASSRTSGGERQYF TRBJ2-7 - 14 TRBV10-2 TRBD2
TGCGCCAGCAGCTTGGAAGTTCGAGGAAATAATTCACCCCTCCACTTT CASSLEVRGNNSPLHF TRBJ1-6 few 16 TRBV5-1 -
TGTGCCAGCAGCCATCAAGGATACACCGGGGAGCTGTTTTTT CASSHQGYTGELFF TRBJ2-2 few 14 TRBV14 -
TGTGCCAGCAGTCCTCCAAATCAGCCCCAGCATTTT CASSPPNQPQHF TRBJ1-5 many 12 TRBV12-3/TRBV12-4 -
TGTGCCACCAGCAGAGAAGGGGGGACCCAGTACTTC CATSREGGTQYF TRBJ2-5 few 12 TRBV15 -
TGTGCCAGCAGTGACCTGTCGTCGGGGCCGGAGACCCAGTACTTC CASSDLSSGPETQYF TRBJ2-5 many 15 TRBV25-1 -
TGCAGCGTCGGTCCCAATGGCTACACCTTC CSVGPNGYTF TRBJ1-2 - 10 TRBV29-1 -
TGCGCCAGCAGCTTGCAAAACAGGGGTTACGAGCAGTACTTC CASSLQNRGYEQYF TRBJ2-7 - 14 TRBV5-1 TRBD1
TGTGCCAGCAGTTATTCTAGGGCTAACGAAAAACTGTTTTTT CASSYSRANEKLFF TRBJ1-4 - 14 TRBV6-5 -
TGTGCCAGCAGTTATACAGGGACCTATGGCTACACCTTC CASSYTGTYGYTF TRBJ1-2 - 13 TRBV6-6 -
TGTGCCAGCAGTCACCGGGGCCAGAACACTGAAGCTTTCTTT CASSHRGQNTEAFF TRBJ1-1 - 14 TRBV6-1 -
TGCGCCAGCAGCCAAGTCACCGGGACAGATCTCACCGGGGAGCTGTTTTTT CASSQVTGTDLTGELFF TRBJ2-2 few 17 TRBV4-1 TRBD1
TGTGCCAGCAGCTGGAGGGACGCCAGGGGTGAAAAACTGTTTTTT CASSWRDARGEKLFF TRBJ1-4 few 15 TRBV7-9 -